This TCR delta chain originates from a study of γδ T cells in repeated Plasmodium falciparum infection. Looking at the study overall: Malaria-naive adults were infected with P. falciparum NF54 four times over roughly 600 days.

Germline V gene sequence: CDR1 GEAIGNYY, CDR2 EKD. The CDR3 is 19 amino acids. With 0 bases clipped from V and 0 bases from J, the junction kept 12 bases outside the gene matches. Study results and limitations: Malian donors came from one small rural village, predominantly one ethnic group. Vdelta2-negative gammadelta repertoires appeared less diverse and less shared in Malian than Australian children.

Bulk repertoires came from Vgamma9/Vdelta2+ or Vdelta2-negative gammadelta T cells flow-sorted from PBMC. Sequencing covered both gamma and delta TCR chains per sample. TCRdb re-analyzed the multiplex PCR reads via CATT. The sample yields 85,000 to 100,000 delta-chain clones, less than 1% seen once. For this clone: Its antigen is undetermined. The amino acid sequence in TCRdb belongs to a much larger clone and departs from this DNA's translation at residue 8, likely a sequencing read error; the sequence shown is translated from the DNA.

The sample comprised gamma-delta T cells from blood. This rearrangement joins TRDV2 to TRDJ1, with TRDD3 matching 10 bases. The origin of this receptor is a pool of human donors (malaria-infected and uninfected, not separated). This CDR3 reads CACDTVGPATGGYTDKLIF. The DNA of the CDR3 is TGTGCCTGTGACACCGTGGGGCCAGCCACTGGGGGATACACCGATAAACTCATCTTT.